This T cell receptor (beta chain) was profiled in a study of immune characterization of retroperitoneal liposarcoma. This clonotype is medium-sized (0.01 to 0.1%) by share. The V gene's germline CDR1 is MNHNS and CDR2 SASEGT. The length of the CDR3 is 15 residues. Trimming pared 6 bases from V and 5 bases from J, leaving 19 bases between. TCRdb called the PCR reads again in MiXCR, with one record for every CDR3 protein. This sample carries approximately 9,600 distinct CDR3 sequences, around 30% of them seen once, and the ten largest clones take approximately 8%. This chain joins TRBV6-1 and TRBJ2-5, with TRBD2 as a possible D gene (7 bases). The sequence was obtained from a male donor with retroperitoneal liposarcoma. The sample consisted of tumor tissue. The CDR3 spells CASSHNLGGRETQYF. The DNA for the CDR3 is TGTGCCAGCAGCCATAACCTGGGGGGGCGGGAGACCCAGTACTTC.